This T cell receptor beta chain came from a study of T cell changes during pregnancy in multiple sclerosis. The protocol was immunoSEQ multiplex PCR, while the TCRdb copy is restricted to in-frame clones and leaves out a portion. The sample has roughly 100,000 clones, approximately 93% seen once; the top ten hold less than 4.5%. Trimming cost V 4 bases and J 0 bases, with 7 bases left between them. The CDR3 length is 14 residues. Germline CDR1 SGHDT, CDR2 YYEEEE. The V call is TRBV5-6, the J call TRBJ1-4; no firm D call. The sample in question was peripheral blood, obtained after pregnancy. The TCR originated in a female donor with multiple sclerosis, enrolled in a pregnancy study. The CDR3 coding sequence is TGTGCCAGCAGCCACATTGCAACTAATGAAAAACTGTTTTTT. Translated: CASSHIATNEKLFF.